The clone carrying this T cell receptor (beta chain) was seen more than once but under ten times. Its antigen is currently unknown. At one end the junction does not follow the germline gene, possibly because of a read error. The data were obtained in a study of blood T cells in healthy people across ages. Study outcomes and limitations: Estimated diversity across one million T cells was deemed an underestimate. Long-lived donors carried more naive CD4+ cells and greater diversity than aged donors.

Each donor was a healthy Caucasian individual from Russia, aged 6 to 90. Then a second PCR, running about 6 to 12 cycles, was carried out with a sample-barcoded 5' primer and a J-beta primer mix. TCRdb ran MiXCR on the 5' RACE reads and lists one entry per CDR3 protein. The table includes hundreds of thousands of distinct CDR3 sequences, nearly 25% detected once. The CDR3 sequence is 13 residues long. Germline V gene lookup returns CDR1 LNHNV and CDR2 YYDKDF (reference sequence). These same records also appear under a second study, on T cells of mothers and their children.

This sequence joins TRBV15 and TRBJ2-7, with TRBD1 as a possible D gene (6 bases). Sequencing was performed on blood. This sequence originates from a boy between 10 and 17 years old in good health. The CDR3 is CAASRGYEVQQYF. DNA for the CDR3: TGTGCCGCCAGTAGGGGGTATGAGGTACAGCAGTACTTC.